The 22 T cell receptor beta chains below all came from one sample that was sequenced in a study of T cell responses to AZD1222 COVID-19 vaccine. Measured with immunoSEQ multiplex PCR; TCRdb has only the in-frame clones, and not every one. Here the sample spans 150,000 or so clones, 90% being singletons. Sequencing used peripheral blood, obtained on day 0 of AZD1222 vaccination. Source of these receptors: an adult in good health.

The chain is built from TRBV9 and TRBJ1-1; TRBD1 is a possible D gene (5 bases). Germline CDR1 reads SGDLS; CDR2 reads YYNGEE. Trimming left V 0 bases short and J 9 bases short, with 12 bases between. The CDR3 consists of 13 residues. The CDR3 here is CASSVEGPGQAFF. The CDR3 DNA sequence: TGTGCCAGCAGCGTAGAGGGTCCGGGGCAAGCTTTCTTT.

J is TRBJ2-1 and V is TRBV12-5; 10 bases fit TRBD1. The CDR3 length is 17 residues. Germline values: CDR1 LGHNT, CDR2 FRNRAP. The V gene end was trimmed by 3 bases and the J gene end by 6 bases; junction bases not matched to a gene: 11. The CDR3 loop is CASGFDLGTGVGNEQFF. CDR3 in DNA: TGTGCTAGTGGTTTTGATCTCGGGACAGGGGTTGGCAATGAGCAGTTCTTC.

This clone came up many times. V is TRBV7-9 and J is TRBJ1-1, with unresolved D. CDR1 SEHNR and CDR2 FQNEAQ come from the germline V gene (reference sequence). The length of the CDR3 is 13 residues. V lost 5 bases and J 1 base, leaving 8 bases between the germline ends. CDR3: CASSPKRNTEAFF. The CDR3 coding sequence is TGTGCCAGCAGCCCCAAGCGGAACACTGAAGCTTTCTTT.

The rearrangement joins TRBV6-5 to TRBJ2-6; D is perhaps TRBD1 (6 bases). The germline gives CDR1 MNHEY, CDR2 SVGAGI. The CDR3 sequence is 15 residues long. Trimming pared 6 bases from V and 0 bases from J, leaving 9 bases between. CDR3 amino acids: CASRGASSGANVLTF. The CDR3, as DNA: TGTGCCAGCAGGGGGGCTAGCTCTGGGGCCAACGTCCTGACTTTC.

This clone was found a few times. This chain uses TRBV15 with TRBJ1-3; 7 positions match TRBD1. V shed 6 bases and J 0 bases; nucleotides not matched to a gene: 5. Germline V gene lookup returns CDR1 LNHNV and CDR2 YYDKDF (reference sequence). This CDR3 region has 15 residues. CDR3 nucleotide sequence: TGTGCCACCAGTCCAGGGGGGTACTCTGGAAACACCATATATTTT. Its protein product is CATSPGGYSGNTIYF.

The V call is TRBV19, the J call TRBJ1-3; a possible D gene is TRBD1 (6 bases). Germline CDR1 reads LNHDA; CDR2 reads SQIVND (reference sequence). This CDR3 region has 14 residues. V lost 4 bases and J lost 2, with 9 bases in between. The CDR3 reads CASSKGVPGNTIYF. The CDR3 DNA sequence: TGTGCCAGTAGTAAGGGGGTACCTGGAAACACCATATATTTT.

This chain links TRBV7-9 with TRBJ1-5; no clear D gene. The CDR3 sequence is 14 residues long. Looked up from germline, CDR1 is SEHNR and CDR2 is FQNEAQ (reference sequence). Trimming cost V 2 bases and J 0 bases, with 5 bases left between them. CDR3 nucleotide sequence: TGTGCCAGCAGCTTAAGCTCTAGCAATCAGCCCCAGCATTTT. Residues: CASSLSSSNQPQHF.

The chain couples TRBV28 to TRBJ1-2; possible D gene TRBD1, 5 bases. Trimming took 2 bases from V and 4 from J, leaving 17 bases between them. CDR1 and CDR2 (germline): MDHEN, SYDVKM. The CDR3 contains 16 residues. The CDR3 protein is CASSLSWGGQLYGYTF. The CDR3 nucleotides read TGTGCCAGCAGTTTAAGTTGGGGCGGTCAACTCTATGGCTACACCTTC.

CDR3 loop: CASSPDRGGQPQHF. DNA for the CDR3: TGTGCCAGCAGCCCCGACAGGGGTGGCCAGCCCCAGCATTTT. The chain has TRBV21-1 and TRBJ1-5; TRBD1, the table's D call, was not compared with the DNA. TRBV21-1 is labeled a pseudogene. This CDR3 contains 14 residues.

The chain couples TRBV7-2 to TRBJ1-2, with no clear D. V was shortened by 5 bases and J by 7 bases, with 20 bases between the two germline ends. From germline, CDR1 is SGHTA and CDR2 FQGNSA. The CDR3 length is 15 residues. The CDR3 bases are TGTGCCAGCAGCCCAGCAAGTACCTCTGGGAGTGGCTACACCTTC. This gives the protein CASSPASTSGSGYTF. The full variable domain, completed using reference TRBV7-2 and TRBJ1-2, is GAGVSQSPSNKVTEKGKDVELRCDPISGHTALYWYRQSLGQGLEFLIYFQGNSAPDKSGLPSDRFSAERTGGSVSTLTIQRTQQEDSAVYLCASSPASTSGSGYTFGSGTRLTVV.

This chain joins TRBV4-1 and TRBJ2-5, with a possible D match to TRBD1 (6 bases). V lost 1 base and J 5 bases, leaving 20 bases between the germline ends. Germline V lookup: CDR1 MGHRA, CDR2 YSYEKL. This CDR3 is built from 17 residues. CDR3 bases: TGCGCCAGCAGCCAAGCACACGGACAGAGTCGTTTGGAGACCCAGTACTTC. Translation: CASSQAHGQSRLETQYF.

The chain combines TRBV6-6 with TRBJ1-6; 7 positions agree with TRBD1. CDR1 is MNHNY and CDR2 is SVGAGI in the germline V gene (reference sequence). The CDR3 consists of 16 residues. Unmatched junction bases numbered 8, after V lost 2 bases and J lost 7 bases. The CDR3: CASSYGAGGGNSPLHF. For the CDR3, the DNA is TGTGCCAGCAGTTACGGGGCAGGGGGAGGGAATTCACCCCTCCACTTT.

The chain combines TRBV6-5 with TRBJ2-7; no reliable D call. The CDR3 has 12 amino acids. Trimming took 4 bases from V and 5 from J, leaving 9 bases between them. Germline CDR1 and CDR2: MNHEY and SVGAGI. Here the CDR3 reads CASSSLGHEQYF. CDR3 nucleotide sequence: TGTGCCAGCAGTTCCCTGGGCCACGAGCAGTACTTC.

Regarding this clone: The sample holds other DNA sequences that translate to the same CDR3. V and J are TRBV28 and TRBJ1-5; TRBD1 might be the D (5 bases). V was pared by 3 bases and J by 3 bases, with 12 bases between. The CDR3 is made up of 15 amino acids. Looked up from germline, CDR1 is MDHEN and CDR2 is SYDVKM. The CDR3 region is CASSLAGAFNQPQHF. DNA for the CDR3: TGTGCCAGCAGTTTGGCCGGGGCCTTCAATCAGCCCCAGCATTTT.

This clone has a handful of counts. The genes are TRBV18 and TRBJ1-2; 9 positions agree with TRBD1. Unmatched junction bases numbered 10, after V lost 5 bases and J lost 0 bases. CDR3 length: 17 residues. Per the germline V gene, CDR1 is KGHSH and CDR2 is LQKENI. The CDR3 region has the DNA TGTGCCAGCTCATCGACTCCGGGACAGGGAGCTAACTATGGCTACACCTTC. This gives the protein CASSSTPGQGANYGYTF.

The V and J genes are TRBV5-1 and TRBJ1-3, with D unclear. Germline CDR1 reads SGHRS; CDR2 reads YFSETQ. V lost 5 bases, J lost 2 bases, and 8 bases lay in between. CDR3 length equals 13 residues. This chain's CDR3 is CASREPPGNTIYF. In nucleotides, the CDR3 is TGCGCCAGCAGGGAACCGCCTGGAAACACCATATATTTT. Looking up the rest from reference TRBV5-1 and TRBJ1-3 gives the full variable domain: KAGVTQTPRYLIKTRGQQVTLSCSPISGHRSVSWYQQTPGQGLQFLFEYFSETQRNKGNFPGRFSGRQFSNSRSEMNVSTLELGDSALYLCASREPPGNTIYFGEGSWLTVV.

As for this clone: Compared with germline, one end of the junction differs, possibly owing to a read error. The CDR3 sequence is CASSGYRARKTVF. CDR3 coding DNA: TGTGCCAGCAGTGGCTACAGGGCCAGGAAAACGGTCTTC. The J gene is TRBJ2-1, the V gene TRBV27; perhaps TRBD1 as D (6 bases). Looked up from germline, CDR1 is MNHEY and CDR2 is SMNVEV (reference sequence). The CDR3 covers 13 residues.

V is TRBV6-5 and J is TRBJ1-2, with 7 bases matching TRBD1. Trimming at V came to 6 bases and at J to 6 bases, leaving 7 bases not matched to a gene. Germline V gives CDR1 MNHEY, CDR2 SVGAGI. CDR3 length: 13 residues. CDR3 in amino acids: CASSTQQGNGYTF. The CDR3 DNA is TGTGCCAGCAGCACCCAACAGGGGAATGGCTACACCTTC.

The chain joins TRBV4-1 to TRBJ1-1; D not resolved. The CDR3 is made up of 17 amino acids. V shed 0 bases and J shed 0 bases, with 14 bases lying between them. CDR1 MGHRA and CDR2 YSYEKL come from the germline V gene. The DNA for the CDR3 is TGCGCCAGCAGCCAAGATCGGTCTACGGGATTGAACACTGAAGCTTTCTTT. Translated: CASSQDRSTGLNTEAFF.

V is TRBV6-5 and J is TRBJ2-5; tentative D call: TRBD1 (6 bases). Trimming pared 6 bases from V and 4 bases from J, leaving 12 bases between. The CDR3 sequence is 13 residues long. CDR1 is MNHEY and CDR2 is SVGAGI in the germline V gene. This chain's CDR3 is CASSRGGSETQYF. The CDR3 DNA is TGTGCCAGCAGCAGGGGTGGTTCAGAGACCCAGTACTTC.

V usage is TRBV3-1 (or the pseudogene TRBV3-2) and J usage is TRBJ2-5, with 11 bases fitting TRBD1. The CDR3 loop spans 16 amino acids. From germline, CDR1 is LGHDT and CDR2 YNNKEL (reference sequence). Trimming removed 2 bases from V and 4 bases from J; junction bases left unmatched: 6. CDR3 amino acids: CASSQRAGQGGETQYF. CDR3 DNA: TGTGCCAGCAGCCAAAGAGCGGGACAGGGGGGAGAGACCCAGTACTTC.

The chain combines TRBV19 with TRBJ1-2; 7 bases agree with TRBD1. The V gene's germline CDR1 is LNHDA and CDR2 SQIVND (reference sequence). The V gene end was trimmed by 6 bases and the J gene end by 4 bases; junction bases not matched to a gene: 8. CDR3 size: 14 residues. The CDR3 DNA is TGTGCCAGTAGCCGGGACAGCATTACCTATGGCTACACCTTC. Its translation: CASSRDSITYGYTF.